The clone carrying this T cell receptor (beta chain) appeared many times. What it binds is unknown. This entry comes from a study of identical twins. MiXCR, applied by TCRdb to the 5' RACE reads, yields one record per CDR3 protein. In the table there are 550,000 to 800,000 distinct CDR3 sequences, under 8.5% of which are singletons. Everyone who donated was a healthy Caucasian. From germline, CDR1 is LGHDT and CDR2 YNNKEL (reference sequence). The CDR3 loop spans 18 amino acids. The V gene end was trimmed by 2 bases and the J gene end by 4 bases; junction bases not matched to a gene: 14. General observations from the study: It was possible that invariant MAIT and iNKT cells partly confounded the zero-insertion analyses. The abundant beta clonotypes from cord blood had fewer insertions, and memory repertoires had none of this.

The same data also contributed to another study, on yellow fever vaccine responses in identical twins.

The V and J genes are TRBV3-1 and TRBJ2-5; TRBD2 matches at 9 bases. The sample was PBMCs. The sequence derives from a woman under 30 in good health. The CDR3 nucleotides are TGTGCCAGCAGCCAACGGTGGGCTAGCGGGGCAGCTGGAGAGACCCAGTACTTC. Translated: CASSQRWASGAAGETQYF.